The clone carrying this T cell receptor (beta chain) came up a few times. The target antigen is unknown. The sample is drawn from a study of blood T cells in healthy people across ages. Study findings and constraints: When set beside aged donors, long-lived donors presented more naive CD4+ cells and higher diversity.

Sample-barcoded 5' priming and a J-beta primer mix drove a second PCR of about 6 to 12 cycles. Template switching added a 12-random-nucleotide identifier to every cDNA molecule. TCRdb reprocessed the 5' RACE reads with MiXCR, giving one entry per CDR3 protein. The sample consists of fewer than 1.5 million distinct CDR3 sequences, around two fifths of them appearing once. Germline CDR1 reads MNHNS; CDR2 reads SASEGT. This CDR3 contains 20 residues. V lost 5 bases and J lost 0; bases outside the gene matches: 19. This sequence was found in a woman between 18 and 29 years old in good health. The genes are TRBV6-1 and TRBJ2-1, with 7 nucleotides matching TRBD1. Sequencing was carried out using blood. The CDR3 nucleotides are TGTGCCAGCAGTCAGTCAACAGGGAGAGGGGGCGGAAGCTCCTACAATGAGCAGTTCTTC. Its translation: CASSQSTGRGGGSSYNEQFF.